The text below deals with one T cell receptor (beta chain). Unsorted bulk tissue of about 20-32 mg yielded co-extracted RNA and DNA. Making TCR beta cDNA involved roughly 500 ng total RNA and a constant-region primer. ARM-PCR was slightly modified, and three nested multiplex PCR rounds with it gave rise to the TCR beta libraries. TCRdb fed the multiplex PCR reads into MiXCR, producing one record per CDR3 protein. This table holds approximately 110,000 distinct CDR3 sequences, 50% to 80% found once. This entry belongs to a study of tumor-infiltrating lymphocytes in primary liver carcinoma. Study information: Tissue type made little difference to sample yields of roughly 3.5 to 7.13 million productive TCRbeta reads.

Sequenced sample: liver tumor tissue from sampling region 3. Subset given: tumor region T3, left-lateral pole. This clonotype was obtained from a woman aged 55 to 70 with primary liver carcinoma and hepatitis B virus infection.

CDR3 residues: CGTSESGAGGPVGSYEQYF. The CDR3 DNA is TGTGGTACCAGTGAATCCGGTGCGGGAGGACCAGTCGGGTCCTACGAGCAGTACTTC. The chain carries TRBV24-1 and TRBJ2-7; the match to TRBD2 covers 8 bases. CDR1 is KGHDR, CDR2 SFDVKD, per germline. The CDR3 runs to 19 residues.